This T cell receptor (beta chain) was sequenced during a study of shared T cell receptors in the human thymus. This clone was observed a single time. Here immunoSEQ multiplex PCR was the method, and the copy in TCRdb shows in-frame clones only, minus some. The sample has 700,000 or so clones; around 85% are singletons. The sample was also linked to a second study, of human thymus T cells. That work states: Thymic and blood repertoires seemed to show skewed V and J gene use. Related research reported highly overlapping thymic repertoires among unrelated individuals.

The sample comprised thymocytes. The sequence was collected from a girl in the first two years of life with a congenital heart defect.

As DNA, the CDR3 is TGTGCCAGCAGCCCTCGAGATACAGGCGCTGAAGCTTTCTTT. Protein sequence: CASSPRDTGAEAFF. This chain joins TRBV7-9 and TRBJ1-1, with D maybe TRBD1 (5 bases). In germline, CDR1 is SEHNR, CDR2 FQNEAQ (reference sequence). This CDR3 has 14 residues. Trimming left V 5 bases short and J 6 bases short, with 16 bases between.